What follows describes a single T cell receptor (beta chain). TEMRA cells were FACS-enriched, unlike CD8+ and CD4+ T cells, which were negatively isolated. This sample was included in a study of CD8 T cells in Susac syndrome. Per germline, CDR1 KGHSH and CDR2 LQKENI. Trimming shortened V by 4 bases and J by 2 bases, and 11 bases separated the two germline ends. There are 14 residues in the CDR3. The authors reverse transcribed roughly 0.5 to 1 ug RNA with random hexamers. An immunoSEQ multiplex PCR generated amplified TCR beta CDR3 products spanning 54 Vbeta and 13 Jbeta. TCRdb itself ran the immunoSEQ multiplex PCR reads through MiXCR, one entry per CDR3 protein. Of about 20,000 distinct CDR3 sequences in the sample, 85% to 95% were seen once.

This rearrangement joins TRBV18 to TRBJ2-5; D is perhaps TRBD2 (6 bases). This clonotype was sampled from a human donor in good health. What was sequenced was CD8+ T cells from PBMCs. As DNA, the CDR3 is TGTGCCAGCTCACTCCGGGACTTTCAAGAGACCCAGTACTTC. This gives the protein CASSLRDFQETQYF.